Listed below are T cell receptor beta chains from one sample, sequenced in a study of Graves' ophthalmopathy and Graves' hyperthyroidism. A single record per CDR3 protein comes from TCRdb applying MiXCR to the multiplex PCR reads. The sample carries a few hundred thousand distinct CDR3 sequences, just under 40% recorded once. Material: peripheral blood or thyroid tissue (not recorded which). The receptors were gathered from an adult man with Graves' hyperthyroidism. Each CDR3 is given with its conserved first and last residue. Each record gives: D gene, V gene, clone size, J gene, CDR3 protein, CDR3 DNA. The D gene is left open where the match is weak. Some rows mark clone size as missing; the rest say once, few, many or name a class of expanded clone.

d_call: TRBD2; v_call: TRBV7-9; clone_size: many; j_call: TRBJ2-7; cdr3_aa: CASSPPASGSYEQYF; cdr3_nt: TGTGCCAGCAGCCCCCCAGCTAGCGGGAGTTACGAGCAGTACTTC
d_call: TRBD1; v_call: TRBV24-1; clone_size: NA; j_call: TRBJ2-1; cdr3_aa: CATSDYRQGGDEQFF; cdr3_nt: TGTGCCACCAGTGATTATAGACAGGGGGGCGATGAGCAGTTCTTC
d_call: NA; v_call: TRBV6-5; clone_size: NA; j_call: TRBJ2-3; cdr3_aa: CAVLSSTDTQYF; cdr3_nt: TGTGCCGTACTATCTAGCACAGATACGCAGTATTTT
d_call: NA; v_call: TRBV29-1; clone_size: many; j_call: TRBJ1-5; cdr3_aa: CSAVGGVNQPQHF; cdr3_nt: TGCAGCGCCGTGGGAGGGGTCAATCAGCCCCAGCATTTT
d_call: TRBD1; v_call: TRBV9; clone_size: many; j_call: TRBJ2-2; cdr3_aa: CASSVVGQLENTGELFF; cdr3_nt: TGTGCCAGCAGCGTAGTGGGACAGCTAGAGAACACCGGGGAGCTGTTTTTT
d_call: NA; v_call: TRBV5-1; clone_size: many; j_call: TRBJ1-5; cdr3_aa: CASSVDSGGSPQHF; cdr3_nt: TGCGCCAGCAGCGTTGACAGTGGCGGGTCGCCCCAGCATTTT
d_call: TRBD1; v_call: TRBV24-1; clone_size: NA; j_call: TRBJ2-1; cdr3_aa: CATSEPGQGGYEQFF; cdr3_nt: TGTGCCACCAGTGAGCCGGGACAGGGGGGCTATGAGCAGTTCTTC
d_call: NA; v_call: TRBV7-2; clone_size: many; j_call: TRBJ2-7; cdr3_aa: CASSLERGSPYEQYF; cdr3_nt: TGTGCCAGCAGCTTAGAGCGCGGGTCCCCCTACGAGCAGTACTTC
d_call: TRBD1; v_call: TRBV6-5; clone_size: few; j_call: TRBJ1-2; cdr3_aa: CASSYRGQGRTLGGYTF; cdr3_nt: TGTGCCAGCAGTTACAGAGGACAGGGGCGAACTTTGGGCGGCTACACCTTC
d_call: NA; v_call: TRBV4-1; clone_size: NA; j_call: TRBJ1-6; cdr3_aa: CASSNGVDNNSPLHF; cdr3_nt: TGCGCCAGCAGCAATGGGGTCGACAATAATTCACCCCTCCACTTT
d_call: TRBD1; v_call: TRBV20-1; clone_size: NA; j_call: TRBJ2-7; cdr3_aa: CSAIPLGQYYEQYF; cdr3_nt: TGCAGTGCTATACCGTTGGGACAGTACTACGAGCAGTACTTC